The 3 T cell receptor beta chains in this list originate from one sample, sequenced in a study of identical twins. In TCRdb, the 5' RACE reads were re-called with MiXCR into one record per CDR3 protein. The sample holds approximately 630,000 distinct CDR3 sequences, around 7.5% seen once. The same sample was also studied in work on yellow fever vaccine responses in identical twins.

Sequenced input: PBMCs. Source of these receptors: a woman between 18 and 29 years old in good health.

The chain couples TRBV19 to TRBJ1-5; D is uncertain. The CDR3 extends over 15 amino acids. Trimming stripped 1 base from V and 0 bases from J, with 7 bases between. CDR1 is LNHDA, CDR2 SQIVND, per germline (reference sequence). The CDR3 loop is CASSIAHYSNQPQHF. CDR3 sequence (DNA): TGTGCCAGTAGTATAGCCCACTATAGCAATCAGCCCCAGCATTTT.

The chain uses TRBV2 and TRBJ2-2; D might be TRBD1 (6 bases). The V end lost 5 bases, the J end lost 4 bases, and 8 bases lay between the germline ends. CDR1 is SNHLY, CDR2 FYNNEI, per germline. CDR3 size: 13 residues. The CDR3 sequence: CASSSGATGELFF. The CDR3 DNA follows: TGTGCCAGCAGTTCAGGGGCCACCGGGGAGCTGTTTTTT.

This clonotype was seen many times. The chain uses TRBV5-1 and TRBJ2-3; D unclear. The CDR3 contains 13 residues. Germline V gene sequence: CDR1 SGHRS, CDR2 YFSETQ. V lost 5 bases to trimming and J lost 2 bases, with 9 bases between them. DNA of the CDR3: TGCGCCAGCAGTCTTCAGGTCACAGATACGCAGTATTTT. As protein: CASSLQVTDTQYF.